This TCR beta chain was obtained from a study of PD-L1 blockade in urothelial cancer. Study as a whole: As for prior chemotherapy regimens, patients had received 0 to 3.

Germline CDR1 is MNHEY and CDR2 is SMNVEV (reference sequence). V was pared by 3 bases and J by 3 bases, with 8 bases between. The CDR3 totals 13 residues. Study conclusions and caveats: When pretreatment blood TCR clonality was below the median, it predicted better survival.

With respect to this clone: Its target is unknown.

Using immunoSEQ multiplex PCR, the repertoire was profiled, and TCRdb retains in-frame clones only, with some absent. The table records about 130,000 clones, approximately 88% of them present only once. Noted time point: pretreatment peripheral blood. Patients yielded 1 to 8 samples each, pretreatment and on-treatment. The gene calls are TRBV27 and TRBJ1-2; D is undetermined. The sequence derives from a man in his forties or fifties with urothelial cancer. The sequencing here drew on PBMCs, taken around atezolizumab (anti-PD-L1) treatment. CDR3 DNA: TGTGCCAGCAGTTTTCAGGCAGACTATGGCTACACCTTC. The encoded protein is CASSFQADYGYTF.